This TCR beta chain was documented in a study of blood T cell repertoires in COVID-19. On the study more broadly: Some COVID-19 samples were acute and others convalescent; all came from the United States, Italy and Spain. Sources were T cells, B-cell-depleted T cells, or PBMCs; the material itself was cDNA or gDNA.

Authors' data handling: Nucleated cell counts were estimated from reference gene primer amplification. Clones were read by immunoSEQ multiplex PCR, and TCRdb kept only the in-frame ones, dropping some. The DNA gave D and trimming, while V, J and clone size come from that table. The sample lists about 190,000 clones, over 75% seen once, with 2.5% to 3% in the top ten. With 1 base clipped from V and 6 bases from J, the junction kept 1 base outside the gene matches. This CDR3 is built from 13 residues. Germline V lookup: CDR1 SEHNR, CDR2 FQNEAQ (reference sequence). This TCR was sampled from a woman of 80 years or more with active or convalescent COVID-19. The source material was peripheral blood. The genes are TRBV7-9 and TRBJ1-1; 8 bases are a match to TRBD1. DNA for the CDR3: TGTGCCAGCAGCTTAGTACAGGGGGCTGAAGCTTTCTTT. It codes for CASSLVQGAEAFF. The complete variable domain, with remaining parts taken from reference TRBV7-9 and TRBJ1-1, reads DTGVSQNPRHKITKRGQNVTFRCDPISEHNRLYWYRQTLGQGPEFLTYFQNEAQLEKSRLLSDRFSAERPKGSFSTLEIQRTEQGDSAMYLCASSLVQGAEAFFGQGTRLTVV.